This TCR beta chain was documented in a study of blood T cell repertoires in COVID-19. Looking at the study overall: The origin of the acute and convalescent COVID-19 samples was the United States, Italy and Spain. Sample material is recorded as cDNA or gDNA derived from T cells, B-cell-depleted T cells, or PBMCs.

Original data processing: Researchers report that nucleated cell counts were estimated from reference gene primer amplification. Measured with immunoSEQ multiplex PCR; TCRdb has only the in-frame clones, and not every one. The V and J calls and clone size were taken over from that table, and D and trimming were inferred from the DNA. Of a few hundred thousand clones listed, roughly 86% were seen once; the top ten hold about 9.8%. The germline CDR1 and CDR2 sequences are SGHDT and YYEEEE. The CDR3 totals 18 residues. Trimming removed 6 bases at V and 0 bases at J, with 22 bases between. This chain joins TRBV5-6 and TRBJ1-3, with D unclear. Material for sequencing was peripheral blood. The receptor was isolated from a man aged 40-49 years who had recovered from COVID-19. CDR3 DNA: TGTGCCAGCATTATCTCTCCAAACTCAATTAGCTCTGGAAACACCATATATTTT. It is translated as CASIISPNSISSGNTIYF.